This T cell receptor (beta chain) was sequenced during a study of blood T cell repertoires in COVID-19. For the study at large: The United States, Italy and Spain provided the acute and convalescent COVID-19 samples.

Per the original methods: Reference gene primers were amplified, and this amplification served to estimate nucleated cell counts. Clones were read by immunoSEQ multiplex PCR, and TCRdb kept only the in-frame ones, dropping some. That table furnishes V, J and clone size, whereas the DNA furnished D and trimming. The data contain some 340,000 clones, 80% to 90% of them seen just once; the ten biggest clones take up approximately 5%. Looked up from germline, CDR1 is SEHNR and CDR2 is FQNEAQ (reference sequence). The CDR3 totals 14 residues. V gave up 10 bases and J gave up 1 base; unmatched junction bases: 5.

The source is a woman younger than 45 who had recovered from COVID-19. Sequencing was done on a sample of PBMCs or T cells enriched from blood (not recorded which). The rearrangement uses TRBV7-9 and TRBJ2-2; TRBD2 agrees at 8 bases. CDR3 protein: CATKGLENTGELFF. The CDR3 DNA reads TGTGCCACAAAGGGACTAGAGAACACCGGGGAGCTGTTTTTT.